Listed below are T cell receptor beta chains from one sample, sequenced in a study of blood T cell repertoires in COVID-19. Generated by immunoSEQ multiplex PCR, the TCRdb table keeps only in-frame clones and is missing some. Among about 62,000 clones listed, roughly 88% were seen once. Sequenced: peripheral blood. Every receptor here comes from a woman aged 60 to 75 with acute or convalescent COVID-19. Both conserved end residues are part of each CDR3. Fields, in order: CDR3 length, D gene, J gene, clone size, V gene, CDR3 protein, CDR3 DNA. The D gene is left open where the match is weak. Not every row has a clone size; where given, it reads once, few, many or a size class.

len: 13
d_gene: TRBD1
j_gene: TRBJ1-2
abundance: .
v_gene: TRBV6-5
CDR3aa: CASSGTGAYGYTF
CDR3nt: TGTGCCAGCAGCGGGACAGGGGCCTATGGCTACACCTTC

len: 14
d_gene: TRBD1
j_gene: TRBJ1-2
abundance: few
v_gene: TRBV7-2
CDR3aa: CASRRTGIAYGYTF
CDR3nt: TGTGCCAGCCGACGGACAGGGATCGCCTATGGCTACACCTTC

len: 15
d_gene: TRBD2
j_gene: TRBJ2-1
abundance: .
v_gene: TRBV2
CDR3aa: CASSLGGSSYNEQFF
CDR3nt: TGTGCCAGCAGTCTCGGGGGGTCCTCCTACAATGAGCAGTTCTTC

len: 16
d_gene: .
j_gene: TRBJ1-5
abundance: .
v_gene: TRBV2
CDR3aa: CASSEGGRRPNQPQHF
CDR3nt: TGTGCCAGCAGTGAAGGAGGGCGCAGACCAAATCAGCCCCAGCATTTT

len: 16
d_gene: TRBD1
j_gene: TRBJ2-2
abundance: .
v_gene: TRBV7-6
CDR3aa: CASSLEGAWATGELFF
CDR3nt: TGTGCCAGCAGCCTAGAGGGGGCTTGGGCCACCGGGGAGCTGTTTTTT

len: 17
d_gene: TRBD1
j_gene: TRBJ1-1
abundance: .
v_gene: TRBV19
CDR3aa: CASGQGRDLILNTEAFF
CDR3nt: TGTGCATCGGGACAGGGGAGAGATCTTATCCTGAACACTGAAGCTTTCTTT

len: 17
d_gene: TRBD1
j_gene: TRBJ1-2
abundance: .
v_gene: TRBV6-2/TRBV6-3
CDR3aa: CASSQGWGQGTNYGYTF
CDR3nt: TGTGCCAGCAGCCAAGGTTGGGGACAGGGCACTAACTATGGCTACACCTTC

len: 16
d_gene: TRBD1
j_gene: TRBJ1-2
abundance: .
v_gene: TRBV5-1
CDR3aa: CASSLGLGQGAYGYTF
CDR3nt: TGCGCCAGCAGCTTGGGATTGGGACAGGGGGCTTATGGCTACACCTTC

len: 16
d_gene: TRBD2
j_gene: TRBJ2-3
abundance: .
v_gene: TRBV30
CDR3aa: CAWSGTSGGSGDTQYF
CDR3nt: TGTGCCTGGAGTGGGACTAGCGGGGGCTCGGGGGATACGCAGTATTTT

len: 15
d_gene: TRBD1
j_gene: TRBJ1-2
abundance: .
v_gene: TRBV19
CDR3aa: CASRRDRGAHYGYTF
CDR3nt: TGTGCCAGTCGAAGGGACAGGGGCGCCCACTATGGCTACACCTTC

len: 16
d_gene: .
j_gene: TRBJ2-4
abundance: once
v_gene: TRBV5-6
CDR3aa: CASSFLGLGAKNIQYF
CDR3nt: TGTGCCAGCAGCTTTCTGGGGCTAGGGGCCAAAAACATTCAGTACTTC

len: 15
d_gene: .
j_gene: TRBJ1-3
abundance: .
v_gene: TRBV7-9
CDR3aa: CASSSGVNSGNTIYF
CDR3nt: TGTGCCAGCAGCTCCGGGGTCAACTCTGGAAACACCATATATTTT

len: 16
d_gene: .
j_gene: TRBJ2-3
abundance: once
v_gene: TRBV6-6
CDR3aa: CASSYVPRGGTDTQYF
CDR3nt: TGTGCCAGCAGTTACGTGCCCAGGGGTGGCACAGATACGCAGTATTTT

len: 15
d_gene: .
j_gene: TRBJ2-1
abundance: .
v_gene: TRBV19
CDR3aa: CASSIGTGSGSEQFF
CDR3nt: TGTGCCAGTAGTATAGGAACCGGGTCGGGTAGTGAGCAGTTCTTC

len: 13
d_gene: .
j_gene: TRBJ1-1
abundance: .
v_gene: TRBV28
CDR3aa: CASSLVGVTEAFF
CDR3nt: TGTGCCAGCAGTTTAGTTGGAGTCACTGAAGCTTTCTTT

len: 18
d_gene: .
j_gene: TRBJ2-1
abundance: .
v_gene: TRBV5-1
CDR3aa: CASSLAPPPVFSYNEQFF
CDR3nt: TGCGCCAGCAGCTTGGCCCCTCCTCCCGTCTTCTCCTACAATGAGCAGTTCTTC

len: 16
d_gene: .
j_gene: TRBJ2-1
abundance: .
v_gene: TRBV11-3
CDR3aa: CASSPGGGQGGNEQFF
CDR3nt: TGTGCCAGCAGCCCCGGGGGGGGACAGGGAGGTAATGAGCAGTTCTTC

len: 15
d_gene: .
j_gene: TRBJ1-1
abundance: once
v_gene: TRBV7-9
CDR3aa: CASSPLGRIVTEAFF
CDR3nt: TGTGCCAGCAGCCCACTCGGGAGGATAGTAACTGAAGCTTTCTTT

len: 17
d_gene: TRBD2
j_gene: TRBJ2-1
abundance: .
v_gene: TRBV4-1
CDR3aa: CASSQERGGSSYNEQFF
CDR3nt: TGCGCCAGCAGCCAAGAAAGGGGAGGGAGCTCCTACAATGAGCAGTTCTTC

len: 15
d_gene: .
j_gene: TRBJ2-3
abundance: .
v_gene: TRBV11-2
CDR3aa: CASSYYSGSTDTQYF
CDR3nt: TGTGCCAGCAGCTATTATAGCGGTAGCACAGATACGCAGTATTTT

len: 16
d_gene: .
j_gene: TRBJ1-2
abundance: .
v_gene: TRBV19
CDR3aa: CATAGLDRNPNYGYTF
CDR3nt: TGTGCCACCGCAGGACTTGACAGGAACCCAAACTATGGCTACACCTTC

len: 14
d_gene: .
j_gene: TRBJ2-2
abundance: .
v_gene: TRBV6-5
CDR3aa: CASSHYYKTGELFF
CDR3nt: TGTGCCAGCAGTCATTACTACAAAACCGGGGAGCTGTTTTTT